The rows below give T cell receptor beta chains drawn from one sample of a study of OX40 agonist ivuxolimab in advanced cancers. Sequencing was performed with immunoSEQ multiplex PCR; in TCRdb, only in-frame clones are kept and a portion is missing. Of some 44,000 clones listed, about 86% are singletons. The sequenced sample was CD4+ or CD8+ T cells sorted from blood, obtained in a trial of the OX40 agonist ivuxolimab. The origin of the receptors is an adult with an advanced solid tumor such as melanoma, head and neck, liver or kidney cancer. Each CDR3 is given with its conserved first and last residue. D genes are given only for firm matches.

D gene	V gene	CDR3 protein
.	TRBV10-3	CAISEDSLYGYTF
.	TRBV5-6	CASSLGQGWNTIYF
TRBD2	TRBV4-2	CASSLTNPSGGYNEQFF
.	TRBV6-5	CASSYNRAQETQYF
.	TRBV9	CASSPRQTDTQYF
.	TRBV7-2	CASNVGGGKSNQPQHF
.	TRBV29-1	CSVVGVSSYEQYF
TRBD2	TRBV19	CASGLANTGELFF
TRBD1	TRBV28	CAGGQGASDTEAFF
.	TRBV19	CASSKTTANTEAFF
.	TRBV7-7	CASSPEPTNQETQYF
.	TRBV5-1	CASLGGPNTEAFF
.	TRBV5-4	CASSLGETGELFF
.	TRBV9	CASSVGGVTYEQYF
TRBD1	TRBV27	CASSLFGQGDTEAFF
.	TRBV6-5	CVSSLSGTEAFF
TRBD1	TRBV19	CASRIGTGDYEQYF
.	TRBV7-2	CASSLVAVSQPQHF
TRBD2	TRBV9	CASSPGTSGEYEQYF
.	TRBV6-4	CASSAWGAAMGEQYF
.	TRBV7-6	CASSLVQGTSIDEQFF
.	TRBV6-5	CATQGLAYEAFF
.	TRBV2	CASSEAPHRAANQPQHF
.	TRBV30	CAWMGDSGEAFF
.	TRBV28	CASSFIWGDLTDTQYF
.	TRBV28	CASSLWGARAETQYF
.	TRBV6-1	CASFATGELFF
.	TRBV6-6	CASSYSTSEQFF
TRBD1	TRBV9	CASSVGDRTGDKGYTF
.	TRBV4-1	CASSLQEAVNTGELFF
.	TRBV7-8	CASSLVAGDEQYF
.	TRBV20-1	CSARSLDGYTF
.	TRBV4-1	CASSQTGSRHTDTQYF
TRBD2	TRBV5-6	CASSFPFSGGATDTQYF
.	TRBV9	CASSVGQDPQFAALHF
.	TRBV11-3	CASSSWGTEAFF
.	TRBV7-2	CASSLISENIQYF
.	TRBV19	CASSIDWTAFLYGYTF
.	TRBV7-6	CASSLERGGEQFF
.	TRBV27	CASSWTAPPDTQYF
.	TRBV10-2	CASSGEGHGYTF